This is a list of T cell receptor beta chains from one sample in a study of T cell repertoires in cytomegalovirus infection. From the reads, TCRdb called clonotypes with MiXCR, one entry per CDR3 protein. The table includes around 330,000 distinct CDR3 sequences, 17% detected once. The sequencing input was PBMCs. The receptor source for this set is a human donor in good health (CMV status not recorded). Some clones in this sample may be carry-over from other donors' samples. Both conserved end residues are part of each CDR3. A D gene is named only where the DNA matches it firmly. Only some rows state a clone size, as once, few, many or a class for expanded clones.

TRBJ2-3 TRBV20-1 - many TGCAGTGCTAGAGATCGGGACGGCACAGATACGCAGTATTTT CSARDRDGTDTQYF
TRBJ2-3 TRBV20-1 TRBD2 few TGCAGTGCTAGAGACGGGACTAGCGGGGGGCGAGTCACAGATACGCAGTATTTT CSARDGTSGGRVTDTQYF
TRBJ1-5 TRBV12-3/TRBV12-4 - - TGTGCCAGCAGGCCCGACAGGAATCAGCCCCAGCATTTT CASRPDRNQPQHF
TRBJ2-7 TRBV4-3 - few TGCGCCAGCAGCCAAGACCGAACCGGGCCGTCTAGCTCCTACGAGCAGTACTTC CASSQDRTGPSSSYEQYF
TRBJ2-3 TRBV11-2 - many TGTGCCAGCAGCTCTCTCAGCCAGGGGTCGTATACAGATACGCAGTATTTT CASSSLSQGSYTDTQYF
TRBJ2-3 TRBV7-2 - many TGTGCCAGCAGCCCACGGCTGGGGACAGATACGCAGTATTTT CASSPRLGTDTQYF
TRBJ2-2 TRBV4-1 - - TGCGCCAGCAGCCAAGGTCCAGGCCCGCCCTCGAACACCGGGGAGCTGTTTTTT CASSQGPGPPSNTGELFF
TRBJ1-2 TRBV10-3 - - TGTGCCATCAGTGAACCCGGGAACTATGGCTACACCTTC CAISEPGNYGYTF
TRBJ1-5 TRBV20-1 - - TGCAGTGCTGTCTTCAGGCAGCACTCCGCCGGGCAGCCCCAGCATTTT CSAVFRQHSAGQPQHF
TRBJ2-5 TRBV11-2 - many TGTGCCAGCAGCTTTAATGCCCGCCGGGGGATGGAGACCCAGTACTTC CASSFNARRGMETQYF
TRBJ1-5 TRBV6-2/TRBV6-3 TRBD1 - TGTGCCAGCAGCCATGACAGGGCCCCCCAGCATTTT CASSHDRAPQHF
TRBJ2-7 TRBV5-1 TRBD1 - TGCGCCAGCAGCCTAACCCCGACAGGGGGTTATGACGAGCAGTACTTC CASSLTPTGGYDEQYF
TRBJ2-5 TRBV7-2 TRBD2 many TGTGCCAGCAGCCTTAGCGGGTGGTACCAAGAGACCCAGTACTTC CASSLSGWYQETQYF
TRBJ1-1 TRBV29-1 - - TGCAGCGTTGCGCGACAGCCGAACACTGAAGCTTTCTTT CSVARQPNTEAFF
TRBJ2-6 TRBV5-3 - - TGTGCCAGCACCAAAACAGGGCACTCTGGGGCCAACGTCCTGACTTTC CASTKTGHSGANVLTF
TRBJ2-3 TRBV7-9 - few TGTGCCAGCAGCTTAAAGTGGAGACAGGTCTCCCACACAGATACGCAGTATTTT CASSLKWRQVSHTDTQYF
TRBJ2-7 TRBV12-3/TRBV12-4 - many TGTGCCAGCAGTTTTTCCAACTCCTACGAGCAGTACTTC CASSFSNSYEQYF
TRBJ1-1 TRBV4-3 - few TGCGCCAGCAGCCAAGGGGGGATGAAAAACACTGAAGCTTTCTTT CASSQGGMKNTEAFF
TRBJ1-2 TRBV10-3 TRBD1 few TGTGCCATCAGTCCAGGACAGGGCGGAGTTGGCTACACCTTC CAISPGQGGVGYTF
TRBJ2-7 TRBV20-1 TRBD1 once TGCAGTGCTAGTAGCAGGGGGACGATGTCTCTACAACTCTTC CSASSRGTMSLQLF
TRBJ2-7 TRBV7-9 - many TGTGCCAGCAGGAGATACTACGAGCAGTACTTC CASRRYYEQYF
TRBJ1-2 TRBV6-2/TRBV6-3 TRBD1 many TGTGCCAGCAGTTACTGGAGACAGGGACAGTATGGCTACACCTTC CASSYWRQGQYGYTF
TRBJ1-1 TRBV28 TRBD1 - TGTGCCAGCAGGTCCGGGACAGGGGATTACACTGAAGCTTTCTTT CASRSGTGDYTEAFF
TRBJ2-2 TRBV6-1 - few TGTGCCAGCAGTGAAGGGTATACGTGGAGGGACACCGGGGAGCTGTTTTTT CASSEGYTWRDTGELFF
TRBJ2-2 TRBV6-1 - many TGTGCCAGCAGTGAAGCGTACGCCGGGGAGCTGTTTTTT CASSEAYAGELFF
TRBJ2-2 TRBV6-2/TRBV6-3 - - TGTGCCAGCAGTTACTCGAACCTCGGGGAGCTGTTTTTT CASSYSNLGELFF
TRBJ1-1 TRBV18 - - TGTGCCAGCTCACCGGGCGGGGGTAGTAGCACTGAAGCTTTCTTT CASSPGGGSSTEAFF
TRBJ2-7 TRBV20-1 TRBD2 few TGCAGTGCTAGGAGGTCTCTAGCGGCCTACGAGCAGTACTTC CSARRSLAAYEQYF
TRBJ1-5 TRBV19 - - TGTGCCAGTAGTCCGGAGACGAGTTATCAGCCCCAGCATTTT CASSPETSYQPQHF
TRBJ2-1 TRBV5-1 - - TGCGCCAGCAGCTTGGGTGACGAGAACAATGAGCAGTTCTTC CASSLGDENNEQFF
TRBJ1-5 TRBV28 - few TGTGCCAGCAGTTTACGAGGAGAGCAACATTTT CASSLRGEQHF
TRBJ2-2 TRBV6-5 - - TGTGCCAGCCAGGGGACCACCGGGGAGCTGTTTTTT CASQGTTGELFF
TRBJ2-1 TRBV4-1 - - TGCGCCAGCAGCCAAGATAGGGACATACCCTCCGGGCAGTTCTTC CASSQDRDIPSGQFF
TRBJ1-2 TRBV29-1 - - TGCAGGACGGACAGAGATGGCTACACCTTC CRTDRDGYTF
TRBJ1-5 TRBV28 - once TGTGCCAGCAGTGCGGCACTGGGGGATCAGCCCCAGCATTTT CASSAALGDQPQHF
TRBJ2-7 TRBV2 TRBD1 - TGTGCCGGCGGACAGGGATCCCACGAGCAGTACTTC CAGGQGSHEQYF
TRBJ2-3 TRBV6-1 - many TGTGCCAGCAGTGTGGCAGGGGGCACAGATACGCAGTATTTT CASSVAGGTDTQYF
TRBJ2-1 TRBV11-2 - - TGTGCCAGCAGCGCCGTGAGGGGATTCTCCTACAATGAGCAGTTCTTC CASSAVRGFSYNEQFF
TRBJ2-3 TRBV7-2 - many TGTGCCAGCAGCGGAGGCTTCACAGATACGCAGTATTTT CASSGGFTDTQYF
TRBJ1-1 TRBV20-1 TRBD1 - TGCAGTGCTTCAGACAGGGGGCGCGGTCGGGGCACTGAAGCTTTCTTT CSASDRGRGRGTEAFF
TRBJ1-2 TRBV28 - - TGTGCCAGCAGGATTACGGACGGCTATGGCTACACCTTC CASRITDGYGYTF
TRBJ2-7 TRBV28 TRBD1 - TGTGCCAGCAGTTCACCCGGGACAGGGGCTTCCTACGAGCAGTACTTC CASSSPGTGASYEQYF
TRBJ2-3 TRBV28 TRBD1 - TGTGCCAGCAGAGACCCCATTCCCCAGGGGGCGAGGGACACAGATACGCAGTATTTT CASRDPIPQGARDTDTQYF
TRBJ1-3 TRBV6-6 - - TGTGCCAGCGGCCGGTGGGGGCTCGATGGAAACACCATATATTTT CASGRWGLDGNTIYF
TRBJ2-2 TRBV27 - - TGTGCCAGCAGGAGTAGGGGCGTGGGCGGGGAGCTGTTTTTT CASRSRGVGGELFF
TRBJ2-3 TRBV20-1 TRBD1 - TGCAGTGCGGGACAGTATGGCTCTAGCACAGATACGCAGTATTTT CSAGQYGSSTDTQYF
TRBJ2-5 TRBV28 TRBD1 few TGTGCCAGCAGAATCCAGGTACAGGGGGCCCAGTACTTC CASRIQVQGAQYF
TRBJ2-7 TRBV27 - - TGTGCCAGCAGTCCCAGGGTTATGATTGCCTACGAGCAGTACTTC CASSPRVMIAYEQYF
TRBJ1-5 TRBV12-3/TRBV12-4 TRBD1 - TGTGCCAGCAGTTTCCGACAGGGGGCTGAGCAGCCCCAGCATTTT CASSFRQGAEQPQHF
TRBJ1-2 TRBV7-2 TRBD1 many TGTGCCAGCAGCCGGGATACCGACAGGGACTACACCTTC CASSRDTDRDYTF
TRBJ2-1 TRBV12-3/TRBV12-4 TRBD2 - TGTGCCAGCAGTTTAGGTACAGCGGGGACGAATGAGCAGTTCTTC CASSLGTAGTNEQFF